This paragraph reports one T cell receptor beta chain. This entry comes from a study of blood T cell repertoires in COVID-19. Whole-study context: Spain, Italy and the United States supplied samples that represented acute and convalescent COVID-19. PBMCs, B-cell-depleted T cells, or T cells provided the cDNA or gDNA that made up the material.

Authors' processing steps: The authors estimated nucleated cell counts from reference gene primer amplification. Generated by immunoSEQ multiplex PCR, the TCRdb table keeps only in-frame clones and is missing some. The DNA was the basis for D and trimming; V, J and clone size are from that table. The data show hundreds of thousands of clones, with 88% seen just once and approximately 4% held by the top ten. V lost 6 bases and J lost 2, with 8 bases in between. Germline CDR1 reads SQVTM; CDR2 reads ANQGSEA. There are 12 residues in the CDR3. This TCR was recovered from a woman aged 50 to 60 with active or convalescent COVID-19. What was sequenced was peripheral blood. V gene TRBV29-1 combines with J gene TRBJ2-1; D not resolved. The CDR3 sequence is CSVLPTYNEQFF. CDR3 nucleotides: TGCAGCGTACTGCCCACCTACAATGAGCAGTTCTTC.